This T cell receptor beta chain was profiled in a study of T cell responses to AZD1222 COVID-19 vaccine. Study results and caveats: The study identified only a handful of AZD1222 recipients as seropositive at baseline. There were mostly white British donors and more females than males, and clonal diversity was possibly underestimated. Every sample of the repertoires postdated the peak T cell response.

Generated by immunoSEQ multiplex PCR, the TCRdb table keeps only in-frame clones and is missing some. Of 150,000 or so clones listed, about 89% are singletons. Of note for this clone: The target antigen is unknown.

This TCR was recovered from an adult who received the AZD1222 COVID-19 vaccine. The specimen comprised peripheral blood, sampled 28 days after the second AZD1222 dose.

The CDR3 coding sequence is TGTGCCAGCAGGCCCTTATTGGCGACCAATGAGCAGTTCTTC. This encodes CASRPLLATNEQFF. The V gene is TRBV25-1, the J gene TRBJ2-1; D remains ambiguous. Germline V lookup: CDR1 MGHDK, CDR2 SYGVNS. The ends were cut back, 6 bases at V and 6 bases at J, with 15 bases in the middle. This CDR3 spans 14 amino acids.